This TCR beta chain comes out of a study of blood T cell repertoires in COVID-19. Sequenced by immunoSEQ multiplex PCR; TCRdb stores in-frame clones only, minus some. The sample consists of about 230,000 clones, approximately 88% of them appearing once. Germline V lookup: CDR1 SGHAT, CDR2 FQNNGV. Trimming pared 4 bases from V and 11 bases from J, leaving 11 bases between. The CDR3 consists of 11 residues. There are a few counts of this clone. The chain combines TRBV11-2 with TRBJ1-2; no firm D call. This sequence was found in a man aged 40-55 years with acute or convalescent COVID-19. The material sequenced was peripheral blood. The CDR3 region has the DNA TGTGCCAGCAGCTCTCCATGGGAGTACACCTTC. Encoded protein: CASSSPWEYTF. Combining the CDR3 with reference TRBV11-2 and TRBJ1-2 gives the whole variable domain EAGVAQSPRYKIIEKRQSVAFWCNPISGHATLYWYQQILGQGPKLLIQFQNNGVVDDSQLPKDRFSAERLKGVDSTLKIQPAKLEDSAVYLCASSSPWEYTFGSGTRLTVV.